One sample yielded the 32 T cell receptor beta chains listed below, sequenced in a study of shared clonotypes between healthy human individuals. Selected positively for CCR7 and CD45RO-negative, naive CD8 cells excluded terminally differentiated effector memory CD45RA+ cells. Sequencing used immunoSEQ multiplex PCR; TCRdb keeps in-frame clones, though not all of them. The data show about 1.9 million clones, over 85% seen once. The sequenced material came from naive CD8+ T cells from PBMCs. The receptors were gathered from a man aged 18 to 30 in good health. Some clones in this sample may be carry-over from other donors' samples.

The chain carries TRBV27 and TRBJ2-7; 9 bases map to TRBD1. V lost 5 bases to trimming and J lost 5 bases; unmatched junction nucleotides: 10. The CDR3 contains 15 residues. CDR1 MNHEY and CDR2 SMNVEV come from the germline V gene (reference sequence). CDR3: CASSPRTGATNEQYF. The CDR3, as DNA: TGTGCCAGCAGTCCGAGGACAGGGGCAACGAACGAGCAGTACTTC.

This clone has just one count. The chain carries TRBV25-1 and TRBJ2-4; 9 nucleotides agree with TRBD2. Germline V lookup: CDR1 MGHDK, CDR2 SYGVNS. The CDR3 has 17 residues. J was trimmed by 0 bases and V by 4 bases; bases with no gene match: 7. The CDR3 bases are TGTGCCAGCAGTGGGGGACTAGCAGATTTAGCCAAAAACATTCAGTACTTC. This codes for CASSGGLADLAKNIQYF. Based on the CDR3 plus reference TRBV25-1 and TRBJ2-4, the full variable domain is EADIYQTPRYLVIGTGKKITLECSQTMGHDKMYWYQQDPGMELHLIHYSYGVNSTEKGDLSSESTVSRIRTEHFPLTLESARPSHTSQYLCASSGGLADLAKNIQYFGAGTRLSVL.

The CDR3 loop is CASSVYSDPSSYEQYF. As DNA, the CDR3 is TGTGCCAGCAGCGTATACAGCGATCCCAGCTCCTACGAGCAGTACTTC. The chain is built from TRBV9 and TRBJ2-7; D is uncertain. Between the trimmed V and J ends, which lost 1 base and 0 bases, there was a span of 14 bases. Germline CDR1 and CDR2: SGDLS and YYNGEE. This CDR3 region has 16 residues.

The chain links TRBV5-1 to TRBJ2-7, with no clear D. The V end was cut by 0 bases, the J end by 4 bases, with 8 bases between. CDR3 length: 13 amino acids. Germline CDR1 and CDR2: SGHRS and YFSETQ. CDR3 region: CASSLAPKYEQYF. CDR3 sequence (DNA): TGCGCCAGCAGCTTGGCCCCCAAGTACGAGCAGTACTTC.

V usage is TRBV6-1 and J usage is TRBJ2-7; possibly TRBD1 for D (5 bases). V lost 8 bases and J lost 5, with 22 bases in between. Per germline, CDR1 MNHNS and CDR2 SASEGT. The CDR3 spans 15 residues. The CDR3 loop is CASPGRAPLLDEQYF. The CDR3 nucleotides are TGTGCCAGCCCAGGCAGGGCCCCGTTGCTTGACGAGCAGTACTTC.

A single count supports this clone. The chain links TRBV25-1 to TRBJ1-2; possible D gene TRBD1, 5 bases. Germline CDR1 and CDR2: MGHDK and SYGVNS. Trimming cost V 2 bases and J 10 bases, with 14 bases left between them. This CDR3 has 13 residues. Written as DNA, the CDR3 is TGTGCCAGCAGTGAACGCCGGGACCCGACCTACACCTTC. Its translation: CASSERRDPTYTF.

V is TRBV4-3 and J is TRBJ2-3; D not resolved. The CDR3 is made up of 16 amino acids. Germline V gives CDR1 LGHNA, CDR2 YSLEER. V was shortened by 0 bases and J by 0 bases, with 10 bases between the two germline ends. The CDR3, as DNA: TGCGCCAGCAGCCAAGAGTCTGTAAAAAGCACAGATACGCAGTATTTT. It yields the protein CASSQESVKSTDTQYF.

As for this clone: This sample includes further DNA sequences coding for the same CDR3. V usage is TRBV6-5 and J usage is TRBJ1-4; D unresolved. Germline CDR1 MNHEY, CDR2 SVGAGI. The CDR3 runs to 13 residues. V lost 2 bases and J lost 2, with 3 bases in between. The CDR3, as DNA: TGTGCCAGCAGTTACGGTACTAATGAAAAACTGTTTTTT. This codes for CASSYGTNEKLFF.

The chain uses TRBV30 and TRBJ1-5; TRBD1 might be the D (5 bases). This CDR3 comprises 16 residues. The V gene's germline CDR1 is GTSNPN and CDR2 SVGIG (reference sequence). Trimming took off 2 bases at V and 2 bases at J, with 16 bases between the two ends. The CDR3 coding sequence is TGTGCCTGGAGTCCCGACGGACATTTTCGCAATCAGCCCCAGCATTTT. It yields the protein CAWSPDGHFRNQPQHF.

The chain has TRBV7-8 and TRBJ2-5; D may match TRBD1 or TRBD2 (6 bases each). The V gene lost 5 bases and the J gene lost 7 bases, with 17 bases spanning the gap. Germline assignment: CDR1 SGHVS and CDR2 FQNEAQ. The CDR3 runs 14 residues. The CDR3 here is CASSNSGGQGTQYF. The CDR3 DNA reads TGTGCCAGCAGCAACAGTGGGGGGCAGGGGACCCAGTACTTC. Drawing the rest from reference TRBV7-8 and TRBJ2-5, the complete variable domain is GAGVSQSPRYKVAKRGQDVALRCDPISGHVSLFWYQQALGQGPEFLTYFQNEAQLDKSGLPSDRFFAERPEGSVSTLKIQRTQQEDSAVYLCASSNSGGQGTQYFGPGTRLLVL.

The gene calls are TRBV5-6 and TRBJ2-6; D gene uncertain. Germline CDR1 is SGHDT and CDR2 is YYEEEE. CDR3 length equals 18 residues. Trimming removed 0 bases at V and 1 base at J, with 14 bases between. CDR3 bases: TGTGCCAGCAGCTTGGTGCTGGATATAAATTCTGGGGCCAACGTCCTGACTTTC. This encodes CASSLVLDINSGANVLTF.

The V gene is TRBV7-9, the J gene TRBJ2-1, with a weak D call TRBD2 (6 bases). The CDR3 has 18 residues. The V gene's germline CDR1 is SEHNR and CDR2 FQNEAQ (reference sequence). V lost 4 bases to trimming and J lost 0 bases, with 19 bases between them. The CDR3 DNA follows: TGTGCCAGCAGCTCCACCATAGCGGAGCAGAGCTCCTACAATGAGCAGTTCTTC. Protein sequence: CASSSTIAEQSSYNEQFF.

As for this clone: Other DNA variants within this sample encode the same CDR3. The V and J genes are TRBV29-1 and TRBJ2-7; 9 positions agree with TRBD2. This CDR3 is 13 amino acids long. The germline CDR1 and CDR2 sequences are SQVTM and ANQGSEA. Trimming cost V 6 bases and J 0 bases; bases outside gene matches: 3. The CDR3 DNA reads as TGCAGCGTAGTGACTAGCGGCTCCTACGAGCAGTACTTC. It yields the protein CSVVTSGSYEQYF.

The J gene is TRBJ2-1, the V gene TRBV9; the match to TRBD2 covers 12 bases. This CDR3 has 16 residues. The V segment lost 4 bases and the J segment 5 bases; nucleotides outside the gene matches: 7. CDR1 is SGDLS and CDR2 is YYNGEE in the germline V gene. The CDR3, as DNA: TGTGCCAGCAGCCCCGGACTAGCGGGATACGACAATGAGCAGTTCTTC. Protein sequence: CASSPGLAGYDNEQFF.

J is TRBJ2-7 and V is TRBV6-5; D gene uncertain. V lost 2 bases and J 0 bases, leaving 11 bases between the germline ends. This CDR3 is built from 15 residues. CDR1 is MNHEY, CDR2 SVGAGI, per germline. The CDR3 DNA follows: TGTGCCAGCAGTTACCTCAGCGAGAGCTCCTACGAGCAGTACTTC. Encoded protein: CASSYLSESSYEQYF.

This chain joins TRBV5-1 and TRBJ2-1; D ambiguous. The length of the CDR3 is 14 residues. V lost 0 bases and J lost 4, with 8 bases in between. Germline assignment: CDR1 SGHRS and CDR2 YFSETQ. CDR3 DNA sequence: TGCGCCAGCAGCTTGGAGGAAACTTACAATGAGCAGTTCTTC. This gives the protein CASSLEETYNEQFF.

This chain joins TRBV6-6 and TRBJ1-4; unclear D gene. V was pared by 2 bases and J by 5 bases, with 6 bases between. The length of the CDR3 is 13 residues. Germline values: CDR1 MNHNY, CDR2 SVGAGI (reference sequence). In nucleotides, the CDR3 is TGTGCCAGCAGTTACAGGGAGAATGAAAAACTGTTTTTT. Its protein product is CASSYRENEKLFF.

This clone has only a few counts. The same CDR3 also results from other DNA sequences found in this sample. The rearrangement joins TRBV18 to TRBJ1-1; weak D call: TRBD1 (5 bases). Trimming removed 2 bases from V and 4 bases from J, with 8 bases in between. This CDR3 is built from 13 residues. Germline values: CDR1 KGHSH, CDR2 LQKENI. Here the CDR3 reads CASSPGAGTEAFF. The CDR3 DNA is TGTGCCAGCTCACCAGGGGCGGGCACTGAAGCTTTCTTT. Using reference TRBV18 and TRBJ1-1 for the parts outside the CDR3, the full variable domain is NAGVMQNPRHLVRRRGQEARLRCSPMKGHSHVYWYRQLPEEGLKFMVYLQKENIIDESGMPKERFSAEFPKEGPSILRIQQVVRGDSAAYFCASSPGAGTEAFFGQGTRLTVV.

The rearrangement uses TRBV11-2 and TRBJ2-7, with TRBD1 identical over 7 bases. The junction had 9 bases not matched to a gene; V was cut back by 4 bases and J by 3 bases. The CDR3 loop spans 15 amino acids. The V gene's germline CDR1 is SGHAT and CDR2 FQNNGV. CDR3 nucleotide sequence: TGTGCCAGCAGCTCCTCCCGGACAGGTGGCTACGAGCAGTACTTC. Protein product: CASSSSRTGGYEQYF.

This clone came up a few times. The chain carries TRBV7-7 and TRBJ2-7; D is undetermined. Trimming stripped 5 bases from V and 5 bases from J, with 13 bases between. This CDR3 contains 13 residues. Germline CDR1 reads SSHAT; CDR2 reads FNYEAQ (reference sequence). DNA for the CDR3: TGTGCCAGCAGCCATGGGCCTCCTAACGAGCAGTACTTC. This translates into CASSHGPPNEQYF.

Points on this clone: This same CDR3 is encoded by further DNA sequences in the sample. The chain carries TRBV5-6 and TRBJ2-7; D gene ambiguous. V lost 0 bases, J lost 6 bases, and 4 bases lay in between. The CDR3 spans 11 residues. The germline CDR1 and CDR2 sequences are SGHDT and YYEEEE. CDR3 nucleotide sequence: TGTGCCAGCAGCTTGGCCGGCGAGCAGTACTTC. Translating it yields CASSLAGEQYF.

This rearrangement joins TRBV10-3 to TRBJ2-5; 8 nucleotides agree with TRBD2. CDR1 ENHRY and CDR2 SYGVKD come from the germline V gene. With V trimmed by 5 bases and J by 3 bases, 8 bases remained unmatched. This CDR3 comprises 15 residues. The CDR3 region is CAISPTGGGKETQYF. CDR3 coding DNA: TGTGCCATCAGTCCAACCGGGGGGGGGAAAGAGACCCAGTACTTC.

The chain carries TRBV27 and TRBJ2-7; the D gene is possibly TRBD2 (5 bases). This CDR3 is built from 16 residues. Germline V CDR1 and CDR2: MNHEY, SMNVEV (reference sequence). Trimming removed 2 bases at V and 8 bases at J, with 22 bases between. CDR3 DNA sequence: TGTGCCAGCAGTTTACACATTGGCGGGCCCCTATCCCAGCAGTACTTC. Translating gives CASSLHIGGPLSQQYF.

The V and J genes are TRBV6-5 and TRBJ2-7; D may be TRBD1 or TRBD2 (6 bases each). CDR1 MNHEY and CDR2 SVGAGI come from the germline V gene. Trimming pared 6 bases from V and 5 bases from J, leaving 14 bases between. The CDR3 sequence is 13 residues long. The chain's CDR3 is CASREGQFHEQYF. As DNA, the CDR3 is TGTGCCAGCAGGGAGGGACAATTCCACGAGCAGTACTTC.

This clone is a singleton in its sample. The chain employs TRBV19 and TRBJ2-2; 8 bases are shared with TRBD1. This CDR3 has 15 residues. J gave up 4 bases and V 8 bases, and 9 bases lay outside the gene matches. The germline CDR1 and CDR2 sequences are LNHDA and SQIVND (reference sequence). CDR3 loop: CASWAGGLGTGELFF. The CDR3 DNA reads TGTGCCAGTTGGGCAGGGGGCTTAGGCACCGGGGAGCTGTTTTTT.

The genes are TRBV6-5 and TRBJ2-3, with TRBD1 matching 10 bases. The V gene's germline CDR1 is MNHEY and CDR2 SVGAGI. The CDR3 has 14 residues. Unmatched junction bases numbered 3, after V lost 5 bases and J lost 4 bases. The CDR3: CASSRDRGSDTQYF. The DNA of the CDR3 is TGTGCCAGCAGTAGGGACAGGGGATCAGATACGCAGTATTTT.

The V and J genes are TRBV7-3 and TRBJ2-1, with TRBD1 as a possible D gene (6 bases). CDR3 length: 17 residues. Germline CDR1 reads SGHTA; CDR2 reads FQGTGA. V shed 0 bases and J shed 9 bases, with 21 bases lying between them. The CDR3 bases are TGTGCCAGCAGCTTAACGTCCCTGGGGGCGTCATTTGGTGAGCAGTTCTTC. This translates into CASSLTSLGASFGEQFF. Based on the CDR3 plus reference TRBV7-3 and TRBJ2-1, the full variable domain is GAGVSQTPSNKVTEKGKYVELRCDPISGHTALYWYRQSLGQGPEFLIYFQGTGAADDSGLPNDRFFAVRPEGSVSTLKIQRTERGDSAVYLCASSLTSLGASFGEQFFGPGTRLTVL.

This clone came up once. The rearrangement joins TRBV7-8 to TRBJ1-1; 9 bases are shared with TRBD1. Germline CDR1 is SGHVS and CDR2 is FQNEAQ. The CDR3 is 15 residues long. V gave up 8 bases and J gave up 3 bases; unmatched junction bases: 10. CDR3 nucleotides: TGTGCCAGCCACTACCGCGACAGGGGGGACACTGAAGCTTTCTTT. Residues: CASHYRDRGDTEAFF.

This sequence joins TRBV27 and TRBJ1-4; weak D call: TRBD1 (6 bases). Trimming removed 4 bases at V and 3 bases at J, with 9 bases between. This CDR3 spans 14 amino acids. Germline CDR1 MNHEY, CDR2 SMNVEV (reference sequence). This CDR3 reads CASSSRQANEKLFF. In DNA, the CDR3 is TGTGCCAGCAGTTCCAGACAGGCTAATGAAAAACTGTTTTTT.

Concerning this clone: Other nucleotide sequences from this sample produce the same CDR3. The chain uses TRBV27 and TRBJ2-1, with a weak D call TRBD2 (6 bases). Germline V gene lookup returns CDR1 MNHEY and CDR2 SMNVEV (reference sequence). The CDR3 has 15 amino acids. Trimming removed 3 bases at V and 7 bases at J, with 16 bases between. DNA for the CDR3: TGTGCCAGCAGTTTGCGAGGGACTGGGGGGAATGAGCAGTTCTTC. As protein: CASSLRGTGGNEQFF.

The rearrangement links TRBV5-1 to TRBJ2-5, with D possibly being TRBD2 (5 bases). Germline loops: CDR1 SGHRS, CDR2 YFSETQ. The CDR3 extends over 15 amino acids. The V gene lost 2 bases and the J gene lost 4 bases, with 15 bases spanning the gap. The DNA of the CDR3 is TGCGCCAGCAGCTTTACAGCGGTGGGATTAGAGACCCAGTACTTC. Encoded protein: CASSFTAVGLETQYF.

The chain employs TRBV28 and TRBJ2-1; TRBD2 might be the D (6 bases). CDR1 and CDR2 (germline): MDHEN, SYDVKM. V was clipped by 6 bases and J by 0 bases, with 18 bases between them. The CDR3 sequence is 17 residues long. CDR3 residues: CASRGGTVVSSYNEQFF. The CDR3 coding sequence is TGTGCCAGCAGAGGAGGGACGGTGGTAAGCTCCTACAATGAGCAGTTCTTC.